The 15 T cell receptor beta chains listed next were all sequenced from one sample in a study of blood T cell repertoires in COVID-19. Produced via immunoSEQ multiplex PCR; TCRdb's table is partial and in-frame only. This repertoire shows 150,000 to 200,000 clones, approximately 86% found once; its top ten account for around 0.99%. The sample taken for sequencing was peripheral blood. The receptors originated from a young man with acute or convalescent COVID-19.

The chain uses TRBV5-4 and TRBJ2-2, with TRBD1 matching 11 bases. In germline, CDR1 is SGHNT, CDR2 YYREEE (reference sequence). The CDR3 sequence is 18 residues long. V was pared by 4 bases and J by 1 base, with 9 bases of the junction left unmatched. CDR3 sequence reads: CASSKRTGGILNTGELFF. As DNA, the CDR3 is TGTGCCAGCAGCAAGCGGACAGGGGGCATTCTGAACACCGGGGAGCTGTTTTTT.

The chain has TRBV6-5 and TRBJ2-3, with D perhaps matching TRBD2 (5 bases). There are 14 residues in the CDR3. Trimming removed 6 bases from V and 1 base from J, with 11 bases in between. Germline V CDR1 and CDR2: MNHEY, SVGAGI. CDR3 protein: CASSLIGGTDTQYF. The CDR3, as DNA: TGTGCCAGCAGCCTTATCGGGGGCACAGATACGCAGTATTTT.

The chain recombines TRBV30 with TRBJ2-5; a weak D match, TRBD2 (7 bases). The CDR3 spans 12 residues. Germline CDR1 reads GTSNPN; CDR2 reads SVGIG (reference sequence). Trimming pared 7 bases from V and 4 bases from J, leaving 13 bases between. The DNA of the CDR3 is TGTGCCTCATACGGGGGGCGAGAGACCCAGTACTTC. Translating gives CASYGGRETQYF. The full variable domain, in which reference TRBV30 and TRBJ2-5 provide the parts outside the CDR3, is SQTIHQWPATLVQPVGSPLSLECTVEGTSNPNLYWYRQAAGRGLQLLFYSVGIGQISSEVPQNLSASRPQDRQFILSSKKLLLSDSGFYLCASYGGRETQYFGPGTRLLVL.

V usage is TRBV5-4 and J usage is TRBJ2-1; 12 nucleotides match TRBD2. Germline CDR1 is SGHNT and CDR2 is YYREEE (reference sequence). The CDR3 has 17 amino acids. J gave up 5 bases and V 0 bases, and 6 bases lay outside the gene matches. Here the CDR3 reads CASSLGLAGGAHNEQFF. In nucleotides, the CDR3 is TGTGCCAGCAGCTTGGGGCTAGCGGGGGGGGCTCACAATGAGCAGTTCTTC.

The chain is built from TRBV29-1 and TRBJ2-5; D is ambiguous. There are 12 residues in the CDR3. V was pared by 4 bases and J by 3 bases, with 9 bases between. Germline V lookup: CDR1 SQVTM, CDR2 ANQGSEA. The CDR3 sequence is CSVVEGEETQYF. In DNA, the CDR3 is TGCAGCGTTGTCGAAGGAGAAGAGACCCAGTACTTC.

This clone was observed a handful of times. The chain uses TRBV14 and TRBJ2-1; D is uncertain. The CDR3 runs to 13 residues. V lost 4 bases to trimming and J lost 5 bases, with 9 bases between them. CDR1 is SGHDN and CDR2 is FVKESK in the germline V gene. CDR3 sequence: CASSPLGNNEQFF. In nucleotides, the CDR3 is TGTGCCAGCAGCCCCTTGGGCAACAATGAGCAGTTCTTC.

The rearrangement uses TRBV11-2 and TRBJ1-2; D call uncertain. Trimming took 4 bases from V and 3 from J, leaving 15 bases between them. The CDR3 extends over 15 amino acids. The germline gives CDR1 SGHAT, CDR2 FQNNGV. The chain's CDR3 is CASSSTPPEDYGYTF. CDR3 in DNA: TGTGCCAGCAGCTCGACTCCACCGGAGGACTATGGCTACACCTTC.

With regard to this clone: Other DNA variants within this sample encode the same CDR3. This rearrangement joins TRBV24-1 to TRBJ2-5; 8 bases fit TRBD2. Germline-derived CDR1 and CDR2 are KGHDR and SFDVKD. The CDR3 length is 16 residues. V lost 0 bases, J lost 0 bases, and 2 bases stayed unmatched. The CDR3 here is CATSDLAGGNQETQYF. CDR3 coding DNA: TGTGCCACCAGTGATTTGGCGGGGGGAAACCAAGAGACCCAGTACTTC.

The CDR3 DNA is TGTGCCAGCAGCGCCGGTGCGCCCATGAACACTGAAGCTTTCTTT. Protein: CASSAGAPMNTEAFF. The chain couples TRBV9 to TRBJ1-1, with D unclear. V was trimmed by 3 bases and J by 0 bases, leaving 12 bases between them. Looked up from germline, CDR1 is SGDLS and CDR2 is YYNGEE. This CDR3 region has 15 residues.

This clone was observed once. This chain links TRBV3-1 (or the pseudogene TRBV3-2) with TRBJ1-5; 8 nucleotides align to TRBD1. CDR3 length: 16 amino acids. V lost 2 bases to trimming and J lost 6 bases; unmatched junction nucleotides: 9. CDR1 and CDR2 from the germline V gene are LGHDT and YNNKEL (reference sequence). The CDR3 nucleotides are TGTGCCAGCAGCCAAACAGGGGGGCGGGGAGTTCAGCCCCAGCATTTT. This gives the protein CASSQTGGRGVQPQHF.

This chain joins TRBV7-3 and TRBJ2-3; TRBD2 matches 7 bases. Germline V gene sequence: CDR1 SGHTA, CDR2 FQGTGA. CDR3 length: 15 residues. V was pared by 4 bases and J by 1 base, with 5 bases of the junction left unmatched. This chain's CDR3 is CASSSPAGGTDTQYF. The CDR3 DNA reads as TGTGCCAGCAGCTCGCCTGCGGGGGGCACAGATACGCAGTATTTT. The full variable domain, completed using reference TRBV7-3 and TRBJ2-3, is GAGVSQTPSNKVTEKGKYVELRCDPISGHTALYWYRQSLGQGPEFLIYFQGTGAADDSGLPNDRFFAVRPEGSVSTLKIQRTERGDSAVYLCASSSPAGGTDTQYFGPGTRLTVL.

The chain uses TRBV5-1 and TRBJ1-2; 9 nucleotides line up with TRBD1. The junction had 6 bases not matched to a gene; V was cut back by 4 bases and J by 2 bases. CDR1 is SGHRS, CDR2 YFSETQ, per germline. This CDR3 is 15 amino acids long. The CDR3 DNA follows: TGCGCCAGCAGCCAGGCGACAGGGGGGAACTATGGCTACACCTTC. It specifies CASSQATGGNYGYTF. Filled out from reference TRBV5-1 and TRBJ1-2, the complete variable domain reads KAGVTQTPRYLIKTRGQQVTLSCSPISGHRSVSWYQQTPGQGLQFLFEYFSETQRNKGNFPGRFSGRQFSNSRSEMNVSTLELGDSALYLCASSQATGGNYGYTFGSGTRLTVV.

This chain connects TRBV3-1 (or the pseudogene TRBV3-2) to TRBJ2-1; 9 nucleotides line up with TRBD2. The V gene's germline CDR1 is LGHDT and CDR2 YNNKEL (reference sequence). The CDR3 runs to 16 residues. J lost 4 bases, V lost 0 bases, and 4 bases had no gene match. CDR3 in DNA: TGTGCCAGCAGCCAAGATAGGCTAGCGGGGTACAATGAGCAGTTCTTC. Its translation is CASSQDRLAGYNEQFF.

This clone has just one count. The chain carries TRBV28 and TRBJ2-7; a weak D match, TRBD1 (5 bases). Germline V gene sequence: CDR1 MDHEN, CDR2 SYDVKM. The CDR3 length is 14 residues. Trimming took 2 bases from V and 2 from J, leaving 10 bases between them. This chain's CDR3 is CASSLGHLTYEQYV. In DNA form, the CDR3 reads TGTGCCAGCAGTTTAGGACACCTTACCTACGAGCAGTACGTC.

There are many counts of this clone. The rearrangement joins TRBV19 to TRBJ2-1; 7 bases agree with TRBD2. The CDR3 loop spans 15 amino acids. V shed 7 bases, J shed 8 bases, and the junction held 14 bases outside the gene matches. Germline CDR1 reads LNHDA; CDR2 reads SQIVND (reference sequence). This chain's CDR3 is CASMGYDGGMDEQFF. CDR3 coding DNA: TGTGCCAGTATGGGGTATGACGGGGGGATGGATGAGCAGTTCTTC.